This T cell receptor (beta chain) was profiled in a study of OX40 agonist ivuxolimab in advanced cancers. Study in general: Six ivuxolimab dose levels, 0.01 to 10 mg/kg, were given intravenously every 2 weeks.

Only in-frame clones appear in the TCRdb table, and some are missing; sequencing was by immunoSEQ multiplex PCR. The sample lists more than 40,000 clones, 88% occurring once. This sequence originates from an adult with an advanced solid tumor such as melanoma, head and neck, liver or kidney cancer. The specimen was CD4+ or CD8+ T cells sorted from blood, collected in a trial of the OX40 agonist ivuxolimab.

DNA for the CDR3: TGCGCCAGTACTACGGATCCTTCCTACAATGAGCAGTTCTTC. Protein sequence: CASTTDPSYNEQFF. V is TRBV5-1 and J is TRBJ2-1; D remains ambiguous. Germline CDR1 is SGHRS and CDR2 is YFSETQ. The CDR3 is 14 amino acids. Trimming removed 8 bases at V and 1 base at J, with 13 bases between.